This T cell receptor (beta chain) was recorded in a study of T cell changes during pregnancy in multiple sclerosis. TCRdb's table, derived via immunoSEQ multiplex PCR, lists solely in-frame clones and lacks some. Counted here are tens of thousands of clones, roughly nine tenths occurring once; the ten biggest clones make up 1% to 1.5%. CDR3 length: 15 residues. With 3 bases clipped from V and 7 bases from J, the junction kept 7 bases outside the gene matches. Looked up from germline, CDR1 is SGHNT and CDR2 is YYREEE (reference sequence). A single count supports this clone. The TCR comes from a female donor with multiple sclerosis, enrolled in a pregnancy study. Source: peripheral blood, taken in the third trimester of pregnancy. The chain couples TRBV5-4 to TRBJ2-7, with 13 positions matching TRBD2. The CDR3 coding sequence is TGTGCCAGCAGCTCCGGGACTAGCGGGACGCGGGAGCAGTACTTC. Amino acid sequence: CASSSGTSGTREQYF. The entire variable domain, with the rest obtained from reference TRBV5-4 and TRBJ2-7, is as follows: ETGVTQSPTHLIKTRGQQVTLRCSSQSGHNTVSWYQQALGQGPQFIFQYYREEENGRGNFPPRFSGLQFPNYSSELNVNALELDDSALYLCASSSGTSGTREQYFGPGTRLTVT.